A selection of T cell receptor beta chains follows, all from one sample in a study of blood T cells in healthy people across ages. MiXCR was run by TCRdb on the 5' RACE reads, yielding one entry per CDR3 protein. The data show about 730,000 distinct CDR3 sequences, about 42% seen once. What was sequenced was blood. The receptors originated from a woman aged 55-75 years in good health. The CDR3 runs from the conserved cysteine through the conserved F or W. The D gene is left open where the match is weak. Clone size, where shown, is once, few, many, or a class for clones that have expanded.

TRBV28	TRBD1	.	TRBJ2-7	TGTGCCAGCTTCGAGGGGACAGGGGGCTCCTACGAGCAGTACTTC	CASFEGTGGSYEQYF
TRBV7-8	TRBD2	.	TRBJ2-5	TGTGCCAGCAGCTTAGCTAGCACTGGGAGCGGGGGCTACCAAGAGACCCAGTACTTC	CASSLASTGSGGYQETQYF
TRBV7-8	TRBD2	.	TRBJ2-7	TGTGCCAGCAGCGTAGCGGGAGGATCCGAGCAGTACTTC	CASSVAGGSEQYF
TRBV28	.	few	TRBJ2-7	TGTGCCAGCAGTTTTCCTCAGGGGACCTACGAGCAGTACTTC	CASSFPQGTYEQYF
TRBV6-2/TRBV6-3	.	.	TRBJ2-1	TGTGCCAGCAGTTACATTATTCCGGGGGGCAAAGTCGTCGATGAGCAGTTCTTC	CASSYIIPGGKVVDEQFF
TRBV29-1	TRBD2	.	TRBJ2-3	TGCAGCGTTGAATCATTAGGAGAGCGGGGGTCCCGCACAGATACGCAGTATTTT	CSVESLGERGSRTDTQYF
TRBV7-3	.	.	TRBJ2-3	TGTGCCAGCAGCTCCTACGGGACTCAGAGGGAACATACGCAGTATTTT	CASSSYGTQREHTQYF
TRBV3-1	.	.	TRBJ1-2	TGTGCCAGCAGCGGAGCGGGGGAAGGCTACACCTTC	CASSGAGEGYTF
TRBV2	.	few	TRBJ2-7	TGTGCCAGCAGTGACGGAACGAGCGAGCAGTACTTC	CASSDGTSEQYF
TRBV6-6	.	few	TRBJ2-5	TGTGCCAGCAGTTACTCGAAGTCAGCGAAGACCCAGTACTTC	CASSYSKSAKTQYF
TRBV28	TRBD2	.	TRBJ2-7	TGTGCCAGCAGGGATCTAGCGGGGCTCTACGAGCAGTACTTC	CASRDLAGLYEQYF
TRBV7-9	.	.	TRBJ1-4	TGTGCCAGCAGCTTATTGCAGGGGCCTAATGAAAAACCGTTTTTT	CASSLLQGPNEKPFF
TRBV14	.	.	TRBJ1-1	TGTGCCAGCAGCCGGGAGGTTAACACTGAAGCTTTCTTT	CASSREVNTEAFF
TRBV3-1	.	.	TRBJ2-4	TGTGCCAGCAGCCCCGACTCGGAGGGTATTCAGTACTTC	CASSPDSEGIQYF
TRBV20-1	.	few	TRBJ2-7	TGCAGTGCTAGAGACCTAGGTCTCCACGAGCAGTACTTC	CSARDLGLHEQYF
TRBV12-3/TRBV12-4	.	.	TRBJ2-7	TGTGCCAGCAGCTTCATGGCAGGGGACCACTCCTGCGAGCAGTACTTC	CASSFMAGDHSCEQYF
TRBV14	TRBD1	few	TRBJ1-2	TGTGCCAGCAGCTCGACGACAGGGGAATACTATGGCTACACCTTC	CASSSTTGEYYGYTF
TRBV9	.	.	TRBJ2-3	TGTGCCAGCAGCATCCACCATAGCGGTAGCACAGATACGCAGTATTTT	CASSIHHSGSTDTQYF
TRBV7-2	TRBD1	.	TRBJ2-7	TGTGCCAGCAGTTTTTCTGGGACAGGGCAAGAGATCCAGTACTTC	CASSFSGTGQEIQYF
TRBV7-2	.	.	TRBJ2-1	TGTGCCAGCAGCTTAGAAAGTGGGGTCTGGGATGAGCAGTTCTTC	CASSLESGVWDEQFF
TRBV20-1	TRBD2	few	TRBJ2-5	TGCAGTGCTAGAGACGGGACTAGCGGGAGAGAGACCCAGTACTTC	CSARDGTSGRETQYF
TRBV7-9	.	.	TRBJ1-6	TGTGCCAGCAGCTTAGCAGGGTATAATTCACCCCTCCACTTT	CASSLAGYNSPLHF
TRBV7-9	.	few	TRBJ2-5	TGTGCCAGCAGCGAGTTGGGGGATGGGCAAGAGACCCAGTACTTC	CASSELGDGQETQYF
TRBV29-1	.	.	TRBJ2-2	TGCAGCGTTCAACACCCCATGGGGGCAGGGGCCGGGGAGCTGTTTTTT	CSVQHPMGAGAGELFF
TRBV20-1	.	.	TRBJ2-7	TGCAGTGCTAGAGATGGGGATTGGTCCTACGAGCAGTACTTC	CSARDGDWSYEQYF
TRBV4-1	.	.	TRBJ2-7	TGCGCCAGCAGCCAAGAGATGGGGTTCTACGAGCAGTACTTC	CASSQEMGFYEQYF
TRBV10-1	TRBD1	.	TRBJ2-7	TGCGCCAGCAGTGAGCCCGGACAGGGTATCGACGTGCAGTACTTC	CASSEPGQGIDVQYF
TRBV29-1	.	.	TRBJ2-2	TGCAGCGTTGAGGGGGGGGCGCAAACCGGGGAGCTGTTTTTT	CSVEGGAQTGELFF
TRBV5-1	.	.	TRBJ1-4	TGCGCCAGCAGCTATTCGGGACAACGGGGTGAAAAACTGTTTTTT	CASSYSGQRGEKLFF
TRBV29-1	TRBD1	.	TRBJ2-5	TGCAGCACGACAGGGCCTTTAGAGACCCAGTACTTC	CSTTGPLETQYF
TRBV19	.	.	TRBJ1-1	TGTGCCAGTAGTATGGGTGGTATGGGCACTGAAGCTTTCTTT	CASSMGGMGTEAFF
TRBV20-1	.	.	TRBJ2-1	TGCCTAGGCCACGGGGATGAGCAGTTCTTC	CLGHGDEQFF
TRBV12-3/TRBV12-4	TRBD2	.	TRBJ2-7	TGTGCCACACTAACTCCGGGACTAGCGGGAGGGCCGGGTGGTAATGAGCAGTACTTC	CATLTPGLAGGPGGNEQYF
TRBV20-1	.	few	TRBJ1-5	TGCAGTGCTAGAGACGCGACAGAGTATAGCAATCAGCCCCAGCATTTT	CSARDATEYSNQPQHF
TRBV6-5	.	few	TRBJ2-3	TGTGCCAGCAGAACCGGGACCCCTAATACGCAGTATTTT	CASRTGTPNTQYF
TRBV10-3	.	.	TRBJ2-7	TGTGCCATCGGCGCGGGGTTGGATGAGCAGTACTTC	CAIGAGLDEQYF
TRBV20-1	.	.	TRBJ2-4	TGCAGTGTACCCGAGCCTCCACCCATAGCCAAAAACATTCAGTACTTC	CSVPEPPPIAKNIQYF
TRBV5-6	.	few	TRBJ1-4	TGTGCCAGCAGCTTGGTGATCGGGGCTGGAGATGGAAAACTGTTTTTT	CASSLVIGAGDGKLFF
TRBV6-5	.	once	TRBJ2-2	TGTGCCAGCAGTTACTCGCCGGGAAGGGAGCTGTTTTTT	CASSYSPGRELFF
TRBV10-3	TRBD1	once	TRBJ2-1	TGTGCCATCACCCTCGAGACAGGGGCTTACAATGAGCAGTTCTTC	CAITLETGAYNEQFF
TRBV7-2	.	.	TRBJ1-1	TGTGCCAGCAGCTTAGAGGACACGTACACTGAAGCTTTCTTT	CASSLEDTYTEAFF
TRBV11-3	.	.	TRBJ2-7	TGTGCCAGCAGCTCCGACGACAGGAACTCCTACGAGCAGTACTTC	CASSSDDRNSYEQYF
TRBV29-1	.	few	TRBJ1-2	TGCAGCGTTGAAGATCAGGTTCTAGGAGGTGGCTACACCTTC	CSVEDQVLGGGYTF
TRBV7-8	TRBD1	.	TRBJ1-1	TGTGCCAGCAGCCCTCGAACAGGGGGACCTATGAACACTGAAGCTTTCTTT	CASSPRTGGPMNTEAFF
TRBV18	.	.	TRBJ2-5	TGTGCCAGCTCCCCCGGGAACCAAAACAATGAGCAGTACTTC	CASSPGNQNNEQYF
TRBV4-3	.	few	TRBJ2-7	TGCGCCAGCAGCCAGGGCTACTCTAGCAACTCCTACAATGAGCAGTACTTC	CASSQGYSSNSYNEQYF
TRBV12-3/TRBV12-4	.	.	TRBJ1-1	TGTGCCAGCCGACCCACCCAGGGGTCCACTGAAGCTTTCTTT	CASRPTQGSTEAFF
TRBV20-1	TRBD2	.	TRBJ2-5	TGCAGTGCTCGTATAACTAGCGGGGGGGCAGAGACCCAGTACTTC	CSARITSGGAETQYF
TRBV2	.	.	TRBJ1-5	TGTGCCAGCAGTACAAGGACAGCCCTGAATCAGCCCCAGCATTTT	CASSTRTALNQPQHF
TRBV9	TRBD2	few	TRBJ2-3	TGTGCCAGCAGCGTGTTAGCGGGAGGGCCCCCAGATACGCAGTATTTT	CASSVLAGGPPDTQYF
TRBV20-1	.	few	TRBJ2-3	TGCAGTGCTAGTATGACTTCTGGCACAGATACGCAGTATTTT	CSASMTSGTDTQYF
TRBV15	.	few	TRBJ2-7	TGTGCCACCAGCAGAGATCAGGGCTACGAGCAGTACTTC	CATSRDQGYEQYF